These T cell receptor beta chains were read from a single sample in a study of PD-1 blockade in mismatch repair-deficient tumors. Clones were read by immunoSEQ multiplex PCR, and TCRdb kept only the in-frame ones, dropping some. The sample carries some 9,700 clones, 87% recorded once. Their antigen targets remain unknown. This sample comprised cells cultured in vitro, obtained from a patient treated with pembrolizumab. These receptors originate from an adult with mismatch repair-deficient cancer. Both conserved end residues are part of each CDR3. Each record gives: CDR3 DNA, CDR3 protein, D gene, J gene, V gene, clone size. D genes are given only for firm matches. For some rows the clone size is stated as once, few or many, or as a class when expanded; others skip it.

CDR3nt: TGCGCCAGCAGCTTGGTACTAGCGGGAGGAGGTGAGCAGTACTTC
CDR3aa: CASSLVLAGGGEQYF
d_gene: TRBD2
j_gene: TRBJ2-7
v_gene: TRBV5-1
abundance: .

CDR3nt: TGTGCCAGCAGTAGGGGGCCCGGGGAGCTGTTTTTT
CDR3aa: CASSRGPGELFF
d_gene: TRBD1
j_gene: TRBJ2-2
v_gene: TRBV27
abundance: .

CDR3nt: TGCGCCAGCAGCTTGGGAGGGCACACAGATACGCAGTATTTT
CDR3aa: CASSLGGHTDTQYF
d_gene: .
j_gene: TRBJ2-3
v_gene: TRBV5-1
abundance: .

CDR3nt: TGTGCCAGCAGTTTCAGGACTAGCAGACATACGCAGTATTTT
CDR3aa: CASSFRTSRHTQYF
d_gene: TRBD2
j_gene: TRBJ2-3
v_gene: TRBV6-5
abundance: .

CDR3nt: TGTGCCAGCTCACCATCAGGGAGAGAAGGCTACACCTTC
CDR3aa: CASSPSGREGYTF
d_gene: .
j_gene: TRBJ1-2
v_gene: TRBV18
abundance: .

CDR3nt: TGTGCCAGCAGTACAAATACAGGGGGCTACGGTCAGCCCCAGCATTTT
CDR3aa: CASSTNTGGYGQPQHF
d_gene: TRBD1
j_gene: TRBJ1-5
v_gene: TRBV2
abundance: .

CDR3nt: TGTGCCAGCAGCCCGTCCAGAGCGGCAGCCAAAAACATTCAGTACTTC
CDR3aa: CASSPSRAAAKNIQYF
d_gene: .
j_gene: TRBJ2-4
v_gene: TRBV16
abundance: .

CDR3nt: TGCGCCAGCAGCCAAGGGGACTCCTACAATGAGCAGTTCTTC
CDR3aa: CASSQGDSYNEQFF
d_gene: .
j_gene: TRBJ2-1
v_gene: TRBV4-1
abundance: .

CDR3nt: TGTGCCAGCAGGAAGGGACAAAACCCATACAATGAGCAGTTCTTC
CDR3aa: CASRKGQNPYNEQFF
d_gene: .
j_gene: TRBJ2-1
v_gene: TRBV9
abundance: .

CDR3nt: TGTGCCAGCTCAACCCTAAACGAGCAGTACTTC
CDR3aa: CASSTLNEQYF
d_gene: .
j_gene: TRBJ2-7
v_gene: TRBV27
abundance: .

CDR3nt: TGTGCCTGGAGTGTAAAGCGGGAGGGCCAGGGGGGCAATGAGCAGTTCTTC
CDR3aa: CAWSVKREGQGGNEQFF
d_gene: TRBD2
j_gene: TRBJ2-1
v_gene: TRBV30
abundance: once

CDR3nt: TGCAGCGTTGAAGGACAGGGGGCGAGCTACACCTTC
CDR3aa: CSVEGQGASYTF
d_gene: TRBD1
j_gene: TRBJ1-2
v_gene: TRBV29-1
abundance: .

CDR3nt: TGCGCCAGCAGCCACAGACTAGCGGATGCTAGCACAGATACGCAGTATTTT
CDR3aa: CASSHRLADASTDTQYF
d_gene: TRBD2
j_gene: TRBJ2-3
v_gene: TRBV5-1
abundance: .

CDR3nt: TGTGCCAGTAGGGCACTAGCGGGAGTAGAGACCCAGTACTTC
CDR3aa: CASRALAGVETQYF
d_gene: TRBD2
j_gene: TRBJ2-5
v_gene: TRBV19
abundance: once

CDR3nt: TGTGCCAGCAGTTACTCGCAGGGGCCCTACGAGCAGTACTTC
CDR3aa: CASSYSQGPYEQYF
d_gene: .
j_gene: TRBJ2-7
v_gene: TRBV6-5
abundance: once

CDR3nt: TGTGCCAGCAGTCCCGGCACTACAGGGCCCTACGAGCAGTACTTC
CDR3aa: CASSPGTTGPYEQYF
d_gene: .
j_gene: TRBJ2-7
v_gene: TRBV28
abundance: .

CDR3nt: TGTGCCAGTAGTATAAGCGGGATCAACGAGCAGTACTTC
CDR3aa: CASSISGINEQYF
d_gene: TRBD2
j_gene: TRBJ2-7
v_gene: TRBV19
abundance: .